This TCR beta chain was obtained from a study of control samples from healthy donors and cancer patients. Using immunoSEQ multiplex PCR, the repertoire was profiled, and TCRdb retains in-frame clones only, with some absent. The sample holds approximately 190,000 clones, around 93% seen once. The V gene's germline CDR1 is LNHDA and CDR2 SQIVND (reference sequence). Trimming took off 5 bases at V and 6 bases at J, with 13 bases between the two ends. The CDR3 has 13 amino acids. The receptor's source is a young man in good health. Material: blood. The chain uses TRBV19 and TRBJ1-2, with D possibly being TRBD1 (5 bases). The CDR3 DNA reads TGTGCCAGTAGTGTTGGGGGGTTTGATGGCTACACCTTC. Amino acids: CASSVGGFDGYTF.